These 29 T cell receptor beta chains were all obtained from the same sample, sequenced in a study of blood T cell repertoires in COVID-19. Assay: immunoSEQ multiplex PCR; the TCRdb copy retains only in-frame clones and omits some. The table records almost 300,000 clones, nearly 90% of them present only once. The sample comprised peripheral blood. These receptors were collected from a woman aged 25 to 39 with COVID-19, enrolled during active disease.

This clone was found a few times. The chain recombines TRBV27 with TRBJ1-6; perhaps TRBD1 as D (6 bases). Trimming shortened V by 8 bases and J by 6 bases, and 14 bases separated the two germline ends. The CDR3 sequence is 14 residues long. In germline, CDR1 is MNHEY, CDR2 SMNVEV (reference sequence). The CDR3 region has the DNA TGTGCCAGCGGGCGGGGGGGCCGTAATTCACCCCTCCACTTT. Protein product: CASGRGGRNSPLHF.

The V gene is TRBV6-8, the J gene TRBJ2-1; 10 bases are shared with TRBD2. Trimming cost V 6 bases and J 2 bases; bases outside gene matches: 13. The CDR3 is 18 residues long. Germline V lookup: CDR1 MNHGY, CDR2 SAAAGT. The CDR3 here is CASRGSGGAVVTYNEQFF. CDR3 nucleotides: TGTGCCAGCAGGGGAAGCGGGGGGGCCGTGGTGACCTACAATGAGCAGTTCTTC.

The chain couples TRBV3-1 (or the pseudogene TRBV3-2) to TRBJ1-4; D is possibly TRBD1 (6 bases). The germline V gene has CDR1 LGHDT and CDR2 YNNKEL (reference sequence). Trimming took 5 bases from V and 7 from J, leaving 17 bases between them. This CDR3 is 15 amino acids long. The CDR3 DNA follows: TGTGCCAGCAGCGAGCACGACAGGCCGGCTGAAAAACTGTTTTTT. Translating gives CASSEHDRPAEKLFF.

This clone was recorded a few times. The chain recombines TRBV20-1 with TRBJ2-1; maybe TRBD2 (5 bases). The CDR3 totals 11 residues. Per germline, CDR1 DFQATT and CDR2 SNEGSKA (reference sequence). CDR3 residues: CEWRTYNEQFF. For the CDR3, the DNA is TGCGAGTGGCGGACTTACAATGAGCAGTTCTTC.

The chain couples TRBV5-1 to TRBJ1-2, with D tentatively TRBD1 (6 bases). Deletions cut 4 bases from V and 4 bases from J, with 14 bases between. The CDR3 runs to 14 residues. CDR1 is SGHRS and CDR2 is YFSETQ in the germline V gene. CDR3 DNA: TGCGCCAGCAGCGCACTTCAGGGGAGCTATGGCTACACCTTC. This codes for CASSALQGSYGYTF.

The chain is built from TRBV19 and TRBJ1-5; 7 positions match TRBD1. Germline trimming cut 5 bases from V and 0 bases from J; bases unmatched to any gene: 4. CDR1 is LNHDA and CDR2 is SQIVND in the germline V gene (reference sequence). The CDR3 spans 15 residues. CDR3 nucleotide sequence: TGTGCCAGTAGTCAGGGGGGCTATAGCAATCAGCCCCAGCATTTT. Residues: CASSQGGYSNQPQHF.

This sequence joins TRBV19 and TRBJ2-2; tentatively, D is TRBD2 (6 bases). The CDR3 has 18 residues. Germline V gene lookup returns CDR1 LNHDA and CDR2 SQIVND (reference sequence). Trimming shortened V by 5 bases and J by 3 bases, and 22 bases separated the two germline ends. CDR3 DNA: TGTGCCAGTAGTGCAAGGCCCGGATGGGAGGTGGACACCGGGGAGCTGTTTTTT. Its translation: CASSARPGWEVDTGELFF. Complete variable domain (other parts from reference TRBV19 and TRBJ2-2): DGGITQSPKYLFRKEGQNVTLSCEQNLNHDAMYWYRQDPGQGLRLIYYSQIVNDFQKGDIAEGYSVSREKKESFPLTVTSAQKNPTAFYLCASSARPGWEVDTGELFFGEGSRLTVL.

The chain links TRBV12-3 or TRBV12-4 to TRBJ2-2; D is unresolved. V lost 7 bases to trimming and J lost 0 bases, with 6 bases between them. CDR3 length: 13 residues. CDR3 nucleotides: TGTGCCAGCAAACATCCGAACACCGGGGAGCTGTTTTTT. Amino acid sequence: CASKHPNTGELFF.

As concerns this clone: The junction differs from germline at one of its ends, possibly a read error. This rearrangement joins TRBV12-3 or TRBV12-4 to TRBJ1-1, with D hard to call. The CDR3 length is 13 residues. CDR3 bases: TGTGCCAGCAGCTTAGATCCCGGGTCTGAAGCTTTCTTT. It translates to CASSLDPGSEAFF.

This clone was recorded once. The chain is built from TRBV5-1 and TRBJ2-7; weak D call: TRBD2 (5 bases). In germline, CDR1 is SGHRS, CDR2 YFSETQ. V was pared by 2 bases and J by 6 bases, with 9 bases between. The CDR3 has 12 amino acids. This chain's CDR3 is CASSLSGGEQYF. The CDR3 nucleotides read TGCGCCAGCAGCTTAAGCGGAGGCGAGCAGTACTTC.

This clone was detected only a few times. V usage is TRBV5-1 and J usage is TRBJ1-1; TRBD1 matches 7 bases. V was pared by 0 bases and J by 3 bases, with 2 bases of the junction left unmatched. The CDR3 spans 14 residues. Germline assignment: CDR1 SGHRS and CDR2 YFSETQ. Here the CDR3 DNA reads TGCGCCAGCAGCTTGGGGGACAGAGACACTGAAGCTTTCTTT. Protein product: CASSLGDRDTEAFF.

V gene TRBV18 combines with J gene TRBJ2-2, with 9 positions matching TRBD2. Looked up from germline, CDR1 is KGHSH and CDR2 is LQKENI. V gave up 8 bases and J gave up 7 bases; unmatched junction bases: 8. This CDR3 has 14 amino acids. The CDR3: CASRSGGGDGELFF. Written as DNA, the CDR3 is TGTGCCAGCCGTAGCGGGGGAGGCGACGGGGAGCTGTTTTTT.

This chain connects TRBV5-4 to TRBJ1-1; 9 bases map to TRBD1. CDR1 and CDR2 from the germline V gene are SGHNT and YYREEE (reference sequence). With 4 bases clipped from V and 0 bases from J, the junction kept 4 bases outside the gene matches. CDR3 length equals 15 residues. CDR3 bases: TGTGCCAGCAGCGGGACAGGGACCATGAACACTGAAGCTTTCTTT. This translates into CASSGTGTMNTEAFF.

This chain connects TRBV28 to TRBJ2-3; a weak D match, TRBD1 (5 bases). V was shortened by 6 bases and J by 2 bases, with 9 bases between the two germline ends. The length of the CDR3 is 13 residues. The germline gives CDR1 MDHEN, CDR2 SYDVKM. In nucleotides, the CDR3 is TGTGCCAGCAGCGCAGGGTCCACAGATACGCAGTATTTT. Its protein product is CASSAGSTDTQYF.

CDR3 region: CASSQDPGVTEAFF. DNA for the CDR3: TGCGCCAGCAGCCAAGATCCCGGGGTCACTGAAGCTTTCTTT. The chain is built from TRBV4-1 and TRBJ1-1; D is uncertain. Trimming removed 0 bases from V and 4 bases from J, with 9 bases in between. The CDR3 has 14 amino acids. The germline CDR1 and CDR2 sequences are MGHRA and YSYEKL.

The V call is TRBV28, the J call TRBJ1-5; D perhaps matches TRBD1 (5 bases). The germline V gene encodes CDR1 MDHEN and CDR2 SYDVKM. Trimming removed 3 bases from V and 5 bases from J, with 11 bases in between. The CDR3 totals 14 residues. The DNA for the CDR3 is TGTGCCAGCAGTTTCTACGGACATGATCAGCCCCAGCATTTT. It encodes CASSFYGHDQPQHF.

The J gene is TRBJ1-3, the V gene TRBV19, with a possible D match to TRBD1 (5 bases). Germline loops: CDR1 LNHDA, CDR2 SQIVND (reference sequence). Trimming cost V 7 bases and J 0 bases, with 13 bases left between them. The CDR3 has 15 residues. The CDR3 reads CASKRQTNSGNTIYF. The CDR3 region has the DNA TGTGCCAGTAAACGACAGACAAACTCTGGAAACACCATATATTTT. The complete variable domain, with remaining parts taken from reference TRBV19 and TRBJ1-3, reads DGGITQSPKYLFRKEGQNVTLSCEQNLNHDAMYWYRQDPGQGLRLIYYSQIVNDFQKGDIAEGYSVSREKKESFPLTVTSAQKNPTAFYLCASKRQTNSGNTIYFGEGSWLTVV.

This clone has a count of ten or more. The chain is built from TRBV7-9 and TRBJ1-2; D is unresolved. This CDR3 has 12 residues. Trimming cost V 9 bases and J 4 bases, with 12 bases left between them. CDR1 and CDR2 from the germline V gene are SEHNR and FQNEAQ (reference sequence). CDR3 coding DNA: TGTGCCAGTTCGCCGGAGGGCTATGGCTACACCTTC. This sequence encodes CASSPEGYGYTF. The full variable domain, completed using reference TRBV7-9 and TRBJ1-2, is DTGVSQNPRHKITKRGQNVTFRCDPISEHNRLYWYRQTLGQGPEFLTYFQNEAQLEKSRLLSDRFSAERPKGSFSTLEIQRTEQGDSAMYLCASSPEGYGYTFGSGTRLTVV.

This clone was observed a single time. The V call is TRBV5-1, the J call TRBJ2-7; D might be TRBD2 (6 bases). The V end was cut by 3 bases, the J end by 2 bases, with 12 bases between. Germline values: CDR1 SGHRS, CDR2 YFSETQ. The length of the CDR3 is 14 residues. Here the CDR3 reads CASSSGAGPYEQYF. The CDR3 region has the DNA TGCGCCAGCAGCTCCGGGGCGGGACCCTACGAGCAGTACTTC. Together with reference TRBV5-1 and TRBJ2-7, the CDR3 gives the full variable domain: KAGVTQTPRYLIKTRGQQVTLSCSPISGHRSVSWYQQTPGQGLQFLFEYFSETQRNKGNFPGRFSGRQFSNSRSEMNVSTLELGDSALYLCASSSGAGPYEQYFGPGTRLTVT.

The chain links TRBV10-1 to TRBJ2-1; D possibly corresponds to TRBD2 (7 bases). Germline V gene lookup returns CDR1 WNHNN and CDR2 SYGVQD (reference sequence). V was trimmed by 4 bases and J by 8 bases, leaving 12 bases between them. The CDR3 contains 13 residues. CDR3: CASSGEGGDEQFF. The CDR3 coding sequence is TGCGCCAGCAGTGGAGAGGGGGGGGATGAGCAGTTCTTC.

The CDR3 region is CASRDPLEEAGYNEQFF. Here the CDR3 DNA reads TGTGCCAGCAGGGACCCCCTTGAGGAGGCGGGCTACAATGAGCAGTTCTTC. The chain recombines TRBV2 with TRBJ2-1; possible D gene TRBD2, 5 bases. Germline CDR1 SNHLY, CDR2 FYNNEI. The ends were cut back, 6 bases at V and 3 bases at J, with 21 bases in the middle. CDR3 length: 17 residues.

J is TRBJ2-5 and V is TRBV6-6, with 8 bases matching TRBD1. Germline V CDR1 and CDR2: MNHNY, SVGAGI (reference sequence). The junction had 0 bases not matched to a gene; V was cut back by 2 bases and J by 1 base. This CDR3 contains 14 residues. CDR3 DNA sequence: TGTGCCAGCAGTTACACAGGGGGCCAAGAGACCCAGTACTTC. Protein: CASSYTGGQETQYF.

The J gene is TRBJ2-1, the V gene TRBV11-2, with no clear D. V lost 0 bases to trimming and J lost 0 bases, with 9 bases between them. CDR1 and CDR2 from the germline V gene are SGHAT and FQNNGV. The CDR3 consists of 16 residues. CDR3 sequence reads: CASSLDLLSSYNEQFF. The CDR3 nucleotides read TGTGCCAGCAGCTTAGATCTCCTCAGCTCCTACAATGAGCAGTTCTTC.

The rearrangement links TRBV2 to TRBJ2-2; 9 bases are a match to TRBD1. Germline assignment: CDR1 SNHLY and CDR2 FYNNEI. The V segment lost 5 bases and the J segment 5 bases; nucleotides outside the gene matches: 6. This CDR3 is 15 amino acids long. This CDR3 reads CASSPGTGLTGELFF. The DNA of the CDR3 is TGTGCCAGCAGTCCCGGGACAGGGTTAACCGGGGAGCTGTTTTTT.

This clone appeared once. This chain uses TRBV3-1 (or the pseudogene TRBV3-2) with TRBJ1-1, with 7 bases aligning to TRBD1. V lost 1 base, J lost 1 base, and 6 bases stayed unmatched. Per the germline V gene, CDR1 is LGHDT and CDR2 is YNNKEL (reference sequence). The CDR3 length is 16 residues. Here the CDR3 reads CASSQGDRAWNTEAFF. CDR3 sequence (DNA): TGTGCCAGCAGCCAAGGTGACAGGGCTTGGAACACTGAAGCTTTCTTT.

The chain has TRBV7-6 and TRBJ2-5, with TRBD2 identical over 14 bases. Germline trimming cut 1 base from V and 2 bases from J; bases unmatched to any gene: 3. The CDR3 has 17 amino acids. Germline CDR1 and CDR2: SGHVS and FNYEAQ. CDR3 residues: CASSLGTSGGTQETQYF. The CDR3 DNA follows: TGTGCCAGCAGCTTAGGGACTAGCGGGGGGACGCAAGAGACCCAGTACTTC.

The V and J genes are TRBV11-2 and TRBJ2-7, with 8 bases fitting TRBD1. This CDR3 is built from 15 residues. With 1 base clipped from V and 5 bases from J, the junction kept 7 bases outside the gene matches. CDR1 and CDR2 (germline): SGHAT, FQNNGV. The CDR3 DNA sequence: TGTGCCAGCAGCTTAGGCGTCAGGGGGCATAACGAGCAGTACTTC. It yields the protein CASSLGVRGHNEQYF.

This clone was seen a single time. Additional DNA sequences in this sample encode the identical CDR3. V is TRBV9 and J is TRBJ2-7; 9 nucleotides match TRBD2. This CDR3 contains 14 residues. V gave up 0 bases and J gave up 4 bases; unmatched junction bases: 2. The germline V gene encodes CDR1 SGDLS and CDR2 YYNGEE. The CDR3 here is CASSVGLAGYEQYF. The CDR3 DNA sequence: TGTGCCAGCAGCGTAGGGCTAGCGGGGTACGAGCAGTACTTC.

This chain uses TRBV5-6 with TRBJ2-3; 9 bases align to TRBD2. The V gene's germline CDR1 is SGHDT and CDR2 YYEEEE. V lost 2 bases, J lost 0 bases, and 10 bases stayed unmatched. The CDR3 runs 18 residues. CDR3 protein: CASSFLPGLATSTDTQYF. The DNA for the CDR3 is TGTGCCAGCAGCTTCCTTCCGGGACTAGCAACTAGCACAGATACGCAGTATTTT.